This T cell receptor (beta chain) was captured in a study of T cell repertoires in aging, cancer and after chemotherapy. Study as a whole: Donors were grouped into six age bands spanning 30 or younger through 70 or older. Clear clonal overlap appeared across healthy donor samples taken over several months to years. Notes on the study in general: The repertoire data cannot show anything about immunological memory following chemotherapy. Median generation probability rose over the chemotherapy interval in each cancer cohort, suggesting rebound thymic output.

Multiplex touch-down PCR with TRB-A/B primers amplified rearranged V-D-J TRB sequences. MiXCR was run by TCRdb on the multiplex PCR reads, yielding one entry per CDR3 protein. Among under 10,000 distinct CDR3 sequences listed, 30% to 40% were seen once. Comments on this clonotype: Antigen unknown.

CDR3 length: 14 residues. Trimming removed 0 bases from V and 7 bases from J, with 10 bases in between. Germline CDR1 is SGHNT and CDR2 is YYREEE (reference sequence). Peripheral blood genomic DNA, not sorted cells or RNA, was the template. This TCR came from a human donor in good health. This rearrangement joins TRBV5-4 to TRBJ1-4; tentative D call: TRBD1 (5 bases). The specimen sequenced was blood. The CDR3 DNA reads as TGTGCCAGCAGCTTGGCAGGGCTGGGTGAAAAACTGTTTTTT. Encoded protein: CASSLAGLGEKLFF.